The 21 T cell receptor beta chains presented below share a single source sample, sequenced in a study of T cell responses to AZD1222 COVID-19 vaccine. Sequencing was performed with immunoSEQ multiplex PCR; in TCRdb, only in-frame clones are kept and a portion is missing. The sample includes over 95,000 clones, around nine tenths of them seen just once. Material: peripheral blood, obtained on day 0 of AZD1222 vaccination. These receptors all stem from an adult in good health.

The rearrangement links TRBV18 to TRBJ2-4; TRBD2 agrees at 7 bases. J was trimmed by 1 base and V by 2 bases; bases with no gene match: 11. The CDR3 covers 18 residues. CDR1 is KGHSH, CDR2 LQKENI, per germline. CDR3 nucleotide sequence: TGTGCCAGCTCACCAACGGGGAGGGGCCAACCGGCCAAAAACATTCAGTACTTC. Amino acid sequence: CASSPTGRGQPAKNIQYF.

V and J are TRBV6-2 or TRBV6-3 and TRBJ1-1, with a tentative D call TRBD1 (5 bases). This CDR3 spans 15 amino acids. Per germline, CDR1 MNHEY and CDR2 SVGEGT. V shed 5 bases and J shed 7 bases, with 20 bases lying between them. The CDR3 spells CASSPLLGTLDEAFF. The CDR3 nucleotides are TGTGCCAGCAGTCCCCTATTGGGGACGTTGGATGAAGCTTTCTTT.

The sample holds one count of this clone. As DNA, the CDR3 is TGTGCCAGCAGCCAGGAGAGGACAGCCGTCACGAGTTCACCCCTCCACTTT. The encoded protein is CASSQERTAVTSSPLHF. V and J are TRBV4-2 and TRBJ1-6; possibly TRBD1 for D (6 bases). V dropped 3 bases and J dropped 9 bases, with 21 bases sitting between them. The germline V gene has CDR1 LGHNA and CDR2 YNFKEQ. The CDR3 runs to 17 residues.

This clone showed up just once. The chain carries TRBV11-1 and TRBJ1-6; no definite D call. The CDR3 sequence is 13 residues long. Trimming shortened V by 5 bases and J by 7 bases, and 9 bases separated the two germline ends. Germline CDR1 SGHAT, CDR2 FQDESV (reference sequence). The DNA for the CDR3 is TGTGCCAGCAGCGTTAGCAACAATTCACCCCTCCACTTT. It codes for CASSVSNNSPLHF.

The chain recombines TRBV4-2 with TRBJ1-6; D perhaps matches TRBD1 (5 bases). The V gene's germline CDR1 is LGHNA and CDR2 YNFKEQ. V lost 3 bases to trimming and J lost 3 bases, with 9 bases between them. CDR3 length equals 15 residues. CDR3 loop: CASSQGQGYNSPLHF. The CDR3 DNA reads TGTGCCAGCAGCCAGGGGCAGGGCTATAATTCACCCCTCCACTTT.

The rearrangement links TRBV6-1 to TRBJ2-7; a weak D match, TRBD1 (5 bases). Germline values: CDR1 MNHNS, CDR2 SASEGT. V lost 0 bases, J lost 3 bases, and 9 bases lay in between. The CDR3 has 14 residues. CDR3 in DNA: TGTGCCAGCAGTGAAGCGCCGACAGTCTACGAGCAGTACTTC. It yields the protein CASSEAPTVYEQYF.

V and J are TRBV24-1 and TRBJ2-1; possibly TRBD2 for D (7 bases). With 7 bases removed from V and 6 bases from J, the gap between germline ends came to 18 bases. The CDR3 totals 15 residues. Germline V gene lookup returns CDR1 KGHDR and CDR2 SFDVKD. The CDR3: CATRGGQGKSNEQFF. In DNA form, the CDR3 reads TGTGCCACCAGGGGGGGGCAGGGGAAGAGCAATGAGCAGTTCTTC.

This chain connects TRBV6-5 to TRBJ2-2, with TRBD2 as a possible D gene (5 bases). Per the germline V gene, CDR1 is MNHEY and CDR2 is SVGAGI. The CDR3 length is 15 residues. V was trimmed by 4 bases and J by 7 bases, leaving 16 bases between them. The DNA for the CDR3 is TGTGCCAGCAGTTCCGCGGGCCCTAGGAGCGGGGAGCTGTTTTTT. Amino acids: CASSSAGPRSGELFF.

DNA of the CDR3: TGTGCTAGTGGTTCGAGCCTTAGAGGCATCAGCTCCTACAATGAGCAGTTCTTC. Translation: CASGSSLRGISSYNEQFF. The genes are TRBV12-5 and TRBJ2-1, with unresolved D. CDR1 LGHNT and CDR2 FRNRAP come from the germline V gene. Trimming stripped 4 bases from V and 0 bases from J, with 19 bases between. The CDR3 loop spans 18 amino acids. Filled out from reference TRBV12-5 and TRBJ2-1, the complete variable domain reads DARVTQTPRHKVTEMGQEVTMRCQPILGHNTVFWYRQTMMQGLELLAYFRNRAPLDDSGMPKDRFSAEMPDATLATLKIQPSEPRDSAVYFCASGSSLRGISSYNEQFFGPGTRLTVL.

This clone was detected only a few times. This sequence joins TRBV5-1 and TRBJ1-2; D gene uncertain. This CDR3 comprises 15 residues. Trimming removed 5 bases from V and 7 bases from J, with 21 bases in between. CDR1 is SGHRS, CDR2 YFSETQ, per germline. The CDR3 nucleotides are TGCGCCAGCAGGGAGGGTGCCCAAACTGTGGCTGGCTACACCTTC. It encodes CASREGAQTVAGYTF.

The CDR3: CASSLWGRPLNTEAFF. As DNA, the CDR3 is TGTGCCAGCAGTTTATGGGGTCGACCCTTGAACACTGAAGCTTTCTTT. The chain combines TRBV28 with TRBJ1-1; no reliable D call. V lost 0 bases, J lost 0 bases, and 11 bases lay in between. Germline V gives CDR1 MDHEN, CDR2 SYDVKM. CDR3 length: 16 residues.

The gene calls are TRBV4-3 and TRBJ2-1, with D possibly called TRBD1 or TRBD2 (5 bases each). CDR3 size: 16 residues. V was clipped by 0 bases and J by 5 bases, with 14 bases between them. Germline V gene lookup returns CDR1 LGHNA and CDR2 YSLEER. This CDR3 reads CASSQERAGSHNEQFF. The CDR3 DNA reads as TGCGCCAGCAGCCAAGAGAGGGCAGGGAGCCACAATGAGCAGTTCTTC.

Only one count was recorded for this clone. The rearrangement uses TRBV5-8 and TRBJ2-1, with TRBD2 matching 7 bases. Per germline, CDR1 SGHTS and CDR2 YDEGEE. After removal of 1 base from V and 1 base from J, the junction contained 2 bases not matched to a gene. The CDR3 runs to 15 residues. CDR3 residues: CASSLLSGSYNEQFF. The CDR3 DNA is TGTGCCAGCAGCTTGCTTAGCGGGTCCTACAATGAGCAGTTCTTC.

The rearrangement links TRBV5-4 to TRBJ2-1; 9 bases align to TRBD2. From germline, CDR1 is SGHNT and CDR2 YYREEE (reference sequence). V shed 0 bases and J 7 bases; nucleotides not matched to a gene: 5. CDR3 length: 15 amino acids. The CDR3 region is CASSLEAGGPNEQFF. Written as DNA, the CDR3 is TGTGCCAGCAGCTTGGAGGCGGGAGGGCCGAATGAGCAGTTCTTC.

The J gene is TRBJ1-1, the V gene TRBV7-2; no firm D call. V dropped 1 base and J dropped 10 bases, with 16 bases sitting between them. The CDR3 consists of 14 residues. CDR1 is SGHTA and CDR2 is FQGNSA in the germline V gene. The CDR3 sequence: CASSLGLASLGAFF. In DNA, the CDR3 is TGTGCCAGCAGCTTAGGGCTCGCGTCACTCGGAGCTTTCTTT.

This clone was seen just once. The chain links TRBV10-3 to TRBJ2-3; D is ambiguous. This CDR3 is 16 amino acids long. The V end was cut by 4 bases, the J end by 0 bases, with 14 bases between. The germline V gene has CDR1 ENHRY and CDR2 SYGVKD. Written as DNA, the CDR3 is TGTGCCATCAGTGGAGGATCCTTTATTAGCACAGATACGCAGTATTTT. Amino acids: CAISGGSFISTDTQYF.

The chain employs TRBV28 and TRBJ1-2; D is ambiguous. The CDR3 sequence is 13 residues long. V was cut by 6 bases and J by 6 bases, with 14 bases left in between. Germline CDR1 and CDR2: MDHEN and SYDVKM. CDR3 residues: CASRPQSFHGYTF. DNA of the CDR3: TGTGCCAGCAGGCCTCAGAGCTTCCATGGCTACACCTTC.

V is TRBV19 and J is TRBJ1-6; D not resolved. The V end lost 6 bases, the J end lost 2 bases, and 14 bases lay between the germline ends. Germline CDR1 is LNHDA and CDR2 is SQIVND (reference sequence). The CDR3 spans 16 residues. The DNA for the CDR3 is TGTGCCAGTAGCCGCGGGGAGTCCCCCTATAATTCACCCCTCCACTTT. Amino acids: CASSRGESPYNSPLHF.

The chain combines TRBV11-1 with TRBJ1-1; D unresolved. Trimming cost V 1 base and J 0 bases, with 9 bases left between them. Looked up from germline, CDR1 is SGHAT and CDR2 is FQDESV (reference sequence). The CDR3 is 15 residues long. The CDR3 protein is CASSLGEQLNTEAFF. The CDR3 coding sequence is TGTGCCAGCAGCTTAGGGGAACAGCTGAACACTGAAGCTTTCTTT.

The rearrangement uses TRBV5-1 and TRBJ1-1; 9 bases line up with TRBD1. Germline lookup yields CDR1 SGHRS and CDR2 YFSETQ. The CDR3 loop spans 17 amino acids. V lost 4 bases, J lost 1 base, and 11 bases stayed unmatched. The CDR3 DNA follows: TGCGCCAGCAGCCTGACAGGGGGAGCTTGGGAGAACACTGAAGCTTTCTTT. Translation: CASSLTGGAWENTEAFF.

This clone appeared once. The chain joins TRBV19 to TRBJ1-1, with 7 bases that match TRBD1. J was trimmed by 7 bases and V by 5 bases; bases with no gene match: 10. CDR1 and CDR2 (germline): LNHDA, SQIVND (reference sequence). The CDR3 has 14 amino acids. The CDR3 reads CASSLQGTVNEAFF. In DNA form, the CDR3 reads TGTGCCAGTAGTTTACAGGGGACCGTCAATGAAGCTTTCTTT.